A single sample gave rise to the 26 T cell receptor beta chains below, sequenced in a study of T cell responses to AZD1222 COVID-19 vaccine. Profiling relied on immunoSEQ multiplex PCR, and the TCRdb table lists in-frame clones only, not all of them. The sample shows 90,000 to 150,000 clones, around 87% of them seen only once. The sequencing here drew on peripheral blood, taken on day 0 of AZD1222 vaccination. Source of these receptors: an adult in good health.

This clone was recorded a few times. J is TRBJ2-3 and V is TRBV5-1, with D hard to call. V lost 4 bases to trimming and J lost 0 bases, with 9 bases between them. CDR3 length equals 14 residues. Germline assignment: CDR1 SGHRS and CDR2 YFSETQ. The CDR3 coding sequence is TGCGCCAGCAGCAACGATACTAGCACAGATACGCAGTATTTT. Encoded protein: CASSNDTSTDTQYF.

The genes are TRBV7-2 and TRBJ2-1, with TRBD1 matching 7 bases. The CDR3 is 14 residues long. Germline V gives CDR1 SGHTA, CDR2 FQGNSA. V lost 1 base, J lost 12 bases, and 9 bases stayed unmatched. The DNA for the CDR3 is TGTGCCAGCAGCTTAGGACAGGGAAGAAGGGGGCAGTTCTTC. Protein sequence: CASSLGQGRRGQFF.

This clone was found a few times. This chain connects TRBV5-5 to TRBJ2-7; 8 bases map to TRBD2. The V and J ends lost 3 bases and 3 bases, in that order; junction bases with no gene match: 14. Germline values: CDR1 SGHKS, CDR2 YYEKEE (reference sequence). This CDR3 has 17 amino acids. CDR3 in amino acids: CASSWTLGLGLSYEQYF. CDR3 nucleotides: TGTGCCAGCAGCTGGACGCTGGGACTAGGGTTGAGCTACGAGCAGTACTTC.

In this sample, this clone turned up once. This chain connects TRBV12-3 or TRBV12-4 to TRBJ1-5, with D possibly matching TRBD1 (6 bases). Trimming stripped 6 bases from V and 5 bases from J, with 8 bases between. CDR3 size: 12 residues. CDR3 amino acids: CASRDSDQPQHF. CDR3 nucleotides: TGTGCCAGCAGGGACAGCGATCAGCCCCAGCATTTT.

This clone was recorded a few times. The chain couples TRBV5-1 to TRBJ2-7, with TRBD2 identical over 8 bases. The CDR3 is 14 residues long. V was pared by 0 bases and J by 10 bases, with 9 bases of the junction left unmatched. CDR1 is SGHRS and CDR2 is YFSETQ in the germline V gene. The CDR3: CASSLAWLAGRQYF. The CDR3 DNA follows: TGCGCCAGCAGCTTGGCCTGGCTAGCGGGCCGACAGTACTTC.

Comments on this clone: Additional DNA sequences in this sample encode the identical CDR3. This rearrangement joins TRBV11-2 to TRBJ1-1; D gene unclear. The V end was cut by 1 base, the J end by 1 base, with 7 bases between. CDR1 SGHAT and CDR2 FQNNGV come from the germline V gene. This CDR3 has 14 amino acids. The CDR3 protein is CASSLGARNTEAFF. DNA of the CDR3: TGTGCCAGCAGCTTAGGGGCCAGGAACACTGAAGCTTTCTTT.

This chain links TRBV7-6 with TRBJ1-2; the match to TRBD1 covers 9 bases. The CDR3 is made up of 13 amino acids. V was pared by 6 bases and J by 7 bases, with 6 bases of the junction left unmatched. The germline V gene has CDR1 SGHVS and CDR2 FNYEAQ. CDR3: CASRPQGAGGYTF. The CDR3 DNA sequence: TGTGCCAGCAGACCACAGGGGGCGGGTGGCTACACCTTC.

The gene calls are TRBV10-3 and TRBJ2-7, with unresolved D. The CDR3 sequence is 14 residues long. Germline V gene sequence: CDR1 ENHRY, CDR2 SYGVKD. V was cut by 4 bases and J by 0 bases, with 10 bases left in between. The CDR3 region is CAISVGAPSYEQYF. DNA of the CDR3: TGTGCCATCAGTGTTGGAGCACCCTCCTACGAGCAGTACTTC.

The chain has TRBV30 and TRBJ1-1, with 8 bases that match TRBD1. CDR1 is GTSNPN and CDR2 is SVGIG in the germline V gene (reference sequence). The CDR3 covers 15 residues. V was clipped by 0 bases and J by 3 bases; unmatched bases: 6. CDR3 nucleotides: TGTGCCTGGAGTGTAAAGACAGGGGCGGACACTGAAGCTTTCTTT. As protein: CAWSVKTGADTEAFF. The full variable domain, its missing parts supplied by reference TRBV30 and TRBJ1-1, is SQTIHQWPATLVQPVGSPLSLECTVEGTSNPNLYWYRQAAGRGLQLLFYSVGIGQISSEVPQNLSASRPQDRQFILSSKKLLLSDSGFYLCAWSVKTGADTEAFFGQGTRLTVV.

The V and J genes are TRBV28 and TRBJ1-5; 7 bases match TRBD1. From germline, CDR1 is MDHEN and CDR2 SYDVKM. With V trimmed by 5 bases and J by 0 bases, 1 base remained unmatched. This CDR3 is built from 14 residues. The CDR3 region has the DNA TGTGCCAGCAGTCGGACAGGTAGCAATCAGCCCCAGCATTTT. This sequence encodes CASSRTGSNQPQHF.

CDR3 loop: CASSEGTGQYF. CDR3 in DNA: TGTGCCAGCAGTGAGGGGACAGGGCAGTACTTC. V usage is TRBV6-1 and J usage is TRBJ2-5, with 9 bases matching TRBD1. Germline lookup yields CDR1 MNHNS and CDR2 SASEGT. The CDR3 is 11 residues long. The trim removed 3 bases at V and 11 bases at J, leaving 1 base unmatched.

The V gene is TRBV20-1, the J gene TRBJ1-1; 7 bases fit TRBD1. Germline-derived CDR1 and CDR2 are DFQATT and SNEGSKA (reference sequence). V lost 3 bases and J lost 6; bases outside the gene matches: 4. The CDR3 has 12 residues. CDR3 amino acids: CSASQGGAEAFF. Here the CDR3 DNA reads TGCAGTGCTAGTCAGGGGGGGGCTGAAGCTTTCTTT.

CDR3 loop: CSVESPSTDTQYF. The DNA for the CDR3 is TGCAGCGTCGAGAGCCCTAGCACAGATACGCAGTATTTT. V gene TRBV29-1 combines with J gene TRBJ2-3; D remains unclear. CDR1 and CDR2 (germline): SQVTM, ANQGSEA. The CDR3 length is 13 residues. V dropped 6 bases and J dropped 0 bases, with 10 bases sitting between them.

The chain uses TRBV28 and TRBJ1-5; D ambiguous. V lost 7 bases and J 7 bases, leaving 23 bases between the germline ends. The germline gives CDR1 MDHEN, CDR2 SYDVKM. The length of the CDR3 is 16 residues. The CDR3 DNA follows: TGTGCCAGCACCCACCTAGGACCGCCGCCAGGCCAGCCCCAGCATTTT. Translated: CASTHLGPPPGQPQHF.

V and J are TRBV6-2 or TRBV6-3 and TRBJ1-1; 7 nucleotides line up with TRBD1. The V segment lost 2 bases and the J segment 2 bases; nucleotides outside the gene matches: 11. The CDR3 loop spans 17 amino acids. Per germline, CDR1 MNHEY and CDR2 SVGEGT. The CDR3 here is CASSYAQGGGLNTEAFF. In nucleotides, the CDR3 is TGTGCCAGCAGTTACGCCCAGGGGGGGGGCCTTAACACTGAAGCTTTCTTT.

This clone was counted a few times. The chain carries TRBV11-1 and TRBJ1-1; D ambiguous. The CDR3 contains 15 residues. Between the trimmed V and J ends, which lost 5 bases and 0 bases, there was a span of 13 bases. Germline lookup yields CDR1 SGHAT and CDR2 FQDESV (reference sequence). DNA of the CDR3: TGTGCCAGCAGCCAAGTGGTGTCACTGAACACTGAAGCTTTCTTT. Translating gives CASSQVVSLNTEAFF.

The V gene is TRBV5-1, the J gene TRBJ2-3; D gene ambiguous. The CDR3 consists of 13 residues. Germline V lookup: CDR1 SGHRS, CDR2 YFSETQ. V lost 4 bases and J lost 6, with 12 bases in between. The CDR3 DNA reads as TGCGCCAGCAGCCCCTCGCCGGCGGATACGCAGTATTTT. This codes for CASSPSPADTQYF. The whole variable domain, remainder taken from reference TRBV5-1 and TRBJ2-3, is KAGVTQTPRYLIKTRGQQVTLSCSPISGHRSVSWYQQTPGQGLQFLFEYFSETQRNKGNFPGRFSGRQFSNSRSEMNVSTLELGDSALYLCASSPSPADTQYFGPGTRLTVL.

This rearrangement joins TRBV19 to TRBJ2-5; no reliable D call. Trimming pared 6 bases from V and 5 bases from J, leaving 16 bases between. Germline CDR1 LNHDA, CDR2 SQIVND (reference sequence). The CDR3 is 14 residues long. The CDR3 here is CASRSSLRVETQYF. DNA of the CDR3: TGTGCCAGTAGGAGTTCTCTAAGGGTGGAGACCCAGTACTTC.

This clone was seen only a few times. The chain links TRBV3-1 (or the pseudogene TRBV3-2) to TRBJ2-5, with TRBD2 matching over 9 bases. CDR1 LGHDT and CDR2 YNNKEL come from the germline V gene (reference sequence). V lost 6 bases to trimming and J lost 3 bases; unmatched junction nucleotides: 5. CDR3 length: 14 amino acids. CDR3 in DNA: TGTGCCAGCAGATTAGCGGGAGTAAAAGAGACCCAGTACTTC. Its translation is CASRLAGVKETQYF.

The chain joins TRBV7-6 to TRBJ2-1; D not resolved. V lost 1 base and J lost 5, with 9 bases in between. The CDR3 runs to 14 residues. CDR1 is SGHVS, CDR2 FNYEAQ, per germline. The CDR3 spells CASSLDYSNNEQFF. The CDR3 DNA follows: TGTGCCAGCAGCTTAGACTACAGTAACAATGAGCAGTTCTTC. Complete variable domain (other parts from reference TRBV7-6 and TRBJ2-1): GAGVSQSPRYKVTKRGQDVALRCDPISGHVSLYWYRQALGQGPEFLTYFNYEAQQDKSGLPNDRFSAERPEGSISTLTIQRTEQRDSAMYRCASSLDYSNNEQFFGPGTRLTVL.

This sequence joins TRBV14 and TRBJ2-7, with no clear D. Germline loops: CDR1 SGHDN, CDR2 FVKESK. The V end was cut by 0 bases, the J end by 4 bases, with 4 bases between. CDR3 length: 12 amino acids. CDR3 sequence: CASSQDHYEQYF. Written as DNA, the CDR3 is TGTGCCAGCAGCCAAGACCATTACGAGCAGTACTTC. The entire variable domain, with the rest obtained from reference TRBV14 and TRBJ2-7, is as follows: EAGVTQFPSHSVIEKGQTVTLRCDPISGHDNLYWYRRVMGKEIKFLLHFVKESKQDESGMPNNRFLAERTGGTYSTLKVQPAELEDSGVYFCASSQDHYEQYFGPGTRLTVT.

This rearrangement joins TRBV5-1 to TRBJ2-2; 12 bases fit TRBD2. CDR3 length: 17 residues. Trimming took 4 bases from V and 1 from J; bases not matched to a gene: 5. Germline V lookup: CDR1 SGHRS, CDR2 YFSETQ. CDR3 in DNA: TGCGCCAGCAGCAGCTGGACTAGCGGGGAGAACACCGGGGAGCTGTTTTTT. It translates to CASSSWTSGENTGELFF.

The chain has TRBV4-2 and TRBJ2-2, with 9 bases aligning to TRBD2. This CDR3 region has 16 residues. In germline, CDR1 is LGHNA, CDR2 YNFKEQ. V lost 1 base and J lost 7; bases outside the gene matches: 7. The CDR3 region is CASSQVAGVDVGELFF. CDR3 sequence (DNA): TGTGCCAGCAGCCAAGTAGCGGGAGTCGACGTCGGGGAGCTGTTTTTT.

The chain joins TRBV29-1 to TRBJ2-7; 11 bases fit TRBD2. The CDR3 is 13 amino acids. Losses at the gene ends were 6 bases for V and 4 bases for J; bases not matched to a gene: 5. Germline CDR1 SQVTM, CDR2 ANQGSEA. Here the CDR3 DNA reads TGCAGCGTGTTAGCGGGAGGGCCTTACGAGCAGTACTTC. The encoded protein is CSVLAGGPYEQYF.

The rearrangement uses TRBV9 and TRBJ1-3; tentatively, D is TRBD1 (6 bases). Per germline, CDR1 SGDLS and CDR2 YYNGEE. CDR3 size: 13 residues. Trimming removed 8 bases at V and 3 bases at J, with 12 bases between. The CDR3 here is CASGGQGGNTIYF. The CDR3 DNA follows: TGTGCCAGTGGGGGGCAGGGTGGAAACACCATATATTTT.

The chain joins TRBV11-3 to TRBJ2-2, with D possibly being TRBD1 (6 bases). The germline V gene encodes CDR1 SGHNT and CDR2 YENEEA. Deletions cut 1 base from V and 6 bases from J, with 18 bases between. The CDR3 spans 17 residues. The CDR3 sequence: CASSLGQGSAQAGELFF. The CDR3 DNA reads TGTGCCAGCAGCTTAGGGCAGGGGAGCGCCCAGGCCGGGGAGCTGTTTTTT.